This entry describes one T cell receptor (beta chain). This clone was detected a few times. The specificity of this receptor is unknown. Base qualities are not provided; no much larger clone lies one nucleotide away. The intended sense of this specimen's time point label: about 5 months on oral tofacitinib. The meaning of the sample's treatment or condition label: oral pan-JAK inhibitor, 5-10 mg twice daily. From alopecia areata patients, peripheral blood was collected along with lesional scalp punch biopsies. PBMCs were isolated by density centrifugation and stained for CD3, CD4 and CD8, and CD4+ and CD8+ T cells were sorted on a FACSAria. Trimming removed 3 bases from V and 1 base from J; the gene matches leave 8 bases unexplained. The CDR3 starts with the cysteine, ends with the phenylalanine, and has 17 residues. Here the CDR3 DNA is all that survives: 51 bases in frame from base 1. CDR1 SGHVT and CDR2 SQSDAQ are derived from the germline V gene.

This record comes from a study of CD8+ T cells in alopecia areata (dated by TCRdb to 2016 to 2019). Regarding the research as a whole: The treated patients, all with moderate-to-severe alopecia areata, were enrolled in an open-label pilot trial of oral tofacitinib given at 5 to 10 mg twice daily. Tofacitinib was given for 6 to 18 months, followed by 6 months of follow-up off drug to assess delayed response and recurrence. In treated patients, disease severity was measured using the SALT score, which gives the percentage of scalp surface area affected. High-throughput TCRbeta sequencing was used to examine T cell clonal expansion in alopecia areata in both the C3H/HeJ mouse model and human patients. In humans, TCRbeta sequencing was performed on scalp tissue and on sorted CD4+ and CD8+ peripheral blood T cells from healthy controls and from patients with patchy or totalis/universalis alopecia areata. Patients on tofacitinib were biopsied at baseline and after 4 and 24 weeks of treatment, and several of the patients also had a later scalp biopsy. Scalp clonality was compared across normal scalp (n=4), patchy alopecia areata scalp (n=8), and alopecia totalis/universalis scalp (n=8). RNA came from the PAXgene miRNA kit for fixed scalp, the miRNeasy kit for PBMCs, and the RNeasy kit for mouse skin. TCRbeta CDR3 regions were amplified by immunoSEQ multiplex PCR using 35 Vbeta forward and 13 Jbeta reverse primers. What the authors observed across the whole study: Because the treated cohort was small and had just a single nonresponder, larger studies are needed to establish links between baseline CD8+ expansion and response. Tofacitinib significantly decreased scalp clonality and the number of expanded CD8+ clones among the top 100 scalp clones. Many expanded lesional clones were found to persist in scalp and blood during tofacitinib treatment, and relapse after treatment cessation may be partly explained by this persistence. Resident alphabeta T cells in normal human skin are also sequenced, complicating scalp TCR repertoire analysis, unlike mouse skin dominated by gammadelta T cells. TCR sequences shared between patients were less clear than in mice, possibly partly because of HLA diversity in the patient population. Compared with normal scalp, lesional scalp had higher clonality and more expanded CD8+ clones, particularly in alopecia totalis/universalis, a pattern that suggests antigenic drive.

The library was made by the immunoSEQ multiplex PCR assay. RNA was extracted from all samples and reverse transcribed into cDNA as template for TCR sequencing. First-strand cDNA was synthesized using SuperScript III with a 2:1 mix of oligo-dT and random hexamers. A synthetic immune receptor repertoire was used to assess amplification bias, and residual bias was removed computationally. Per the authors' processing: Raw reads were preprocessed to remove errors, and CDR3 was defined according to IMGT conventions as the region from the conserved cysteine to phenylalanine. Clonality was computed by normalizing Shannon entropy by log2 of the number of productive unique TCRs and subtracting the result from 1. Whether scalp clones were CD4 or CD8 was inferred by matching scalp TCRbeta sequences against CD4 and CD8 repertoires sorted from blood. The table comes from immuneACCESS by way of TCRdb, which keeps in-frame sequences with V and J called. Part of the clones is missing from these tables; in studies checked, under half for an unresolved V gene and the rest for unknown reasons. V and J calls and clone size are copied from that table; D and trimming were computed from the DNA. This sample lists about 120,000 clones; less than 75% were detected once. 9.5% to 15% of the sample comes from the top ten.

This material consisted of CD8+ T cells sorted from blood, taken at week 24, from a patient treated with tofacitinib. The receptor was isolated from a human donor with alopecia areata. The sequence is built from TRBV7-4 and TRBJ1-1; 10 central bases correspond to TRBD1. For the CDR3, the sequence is CASSFRDRGHPNTEAFF. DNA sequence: TGTGCCAGCAGCTTTCGGGACAGGGGACACCCGAACACTGAAGCTTTCTTT.